The entry below describes one T cell receptor beta chain. These data belong to a study of T cell changes during pregnancy in multiple sclerosis. The germline V gene encodes CDR1 MNHNS and CDR2 SASEGT. Trimming took 1 base from V and 5 from J, leaving 12 bases between them. The CDR3 sequence is 14 residues long. Produced via immunoSEQ multiplex PCR; TCRdb's table is partial and in-frame only. The data hold about 38,000 clones, with around 87% observed a single time. The receptor's source is a female donor with multiple sclerosis, enrolled in a pregnancy study. The sequenced sample was CD4+ T cells from peripheral blood mononuclear cells, obtained in the second trimester of pregnancy. The rearrangement uses TRBV6-1 and TRBJ2-7; maybe TRBD1 (5 bases). The chain's CDR3 is CASSEVAGIDEQYF. The CDR3 nucleotides are TGTGCCAGCAGTGAAGTAGCAGGGATCGACGAGCAGTACTTC.